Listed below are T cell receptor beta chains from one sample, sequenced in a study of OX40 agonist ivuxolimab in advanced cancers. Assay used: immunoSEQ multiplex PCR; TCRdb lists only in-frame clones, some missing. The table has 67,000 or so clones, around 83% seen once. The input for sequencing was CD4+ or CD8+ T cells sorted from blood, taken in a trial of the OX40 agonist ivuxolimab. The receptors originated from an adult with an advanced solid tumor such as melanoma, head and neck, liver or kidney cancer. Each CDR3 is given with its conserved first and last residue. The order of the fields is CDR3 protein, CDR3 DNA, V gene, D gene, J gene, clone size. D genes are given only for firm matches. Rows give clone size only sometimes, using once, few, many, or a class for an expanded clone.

CASSAPGLAGTDTQYF | TGTGCCAGCAGTGCACCGGGACTAGCGGGCACAGATACGCAGTATTTT | TRBV6-1 | TRBD2 | TRBJ2-3 | .
CASRQSRGGELFF | TGTGCCAGCCGGCAATCCCGGGGCGGGGAGCTGTTTTTT | TRBV4-2 | . | TRBJ2-2 | .
CASSISGRSNTGELFF | TGTGCCAGTAGTATAAGCGGGAGGTCGAACACCGGGGAGCTGTTTTTT | TRBV19 | TRBD2 | TRBJ2-2 | .
CASSLSVAGSYNEQFF | TGTGCCAGCAGTTTATCAGTAGCGGGCTCCTACAATGAGCAGTTCTTC | TRBV28 | TRBD2 | TRBJ2-1 | few
CASSYSYSYNEQFF | TGTGCCAGCAGTTACTCGTATTCCTACAATGAGCAGTTCTTC | TRBV6-5 | . | TRBJ2-1 | .
CAWSRYNEKLFF | TGTGCCTGGAGCAGGTACAATGAAAAACTGTTTTTT | TRBV30 | . | TRBJ1-4 | once
CASSGDRGIPNYEQYF | TGTGCCAGCAGCGGGGACAGGGGGATCCCAAACTACGAGCAGTACTTC | TRBV4-2 | TRBD1 | TRBJ2-7 | once
CASSKDSYEQYF | TGTGCCAGTAGTAAGGACAGCTACGAGCAGTACTTC | TRBV19 | . | TRBJ2-7 | .
CASSLSTSGRANEQFF | TGTGCCAGCAGCTTGTCGACTAGCGGGAGGGCCAATGAGCAGTTCTTC | TRBV9 | TRBD2 | TRBJ2-1 | .
CAWSVTSGNTIYF | TGTGCCTGGAGTGTGACCTCTGGAAACACCATATATTTT | TRBV30 | . | TRBJ1-3 | .